The clone carrying this T cell receptor beta chain showed up just once. The data belong to a study of blood T cell repertoires in COVID-19. Study information: The United States, Italy and Spain provided the acute and convalescent COVID-19 samples. From T cells, B-cell-depleted T cells, or PBMCs came the material, which was cDNA or gDNA.

This CDR3 has 15 amino acids. Trimming took 3 bases from V and 7 from J, leaving 15 bases between them. CDR1 is SGHVS and CDR2 is FQNEAQ in the germline V gene. Sequencing used immunoSEQ multiplex PCR; TCRdb keeps in-frame clones, though not all of them. The data contain more than 200,000 clones, 83% of them singletons. Sequenced input: peripheral blood. This sequence was found in a woman between 65 and 79 years old with active or convalescent COVID-19. The chain uses TRBV7-8 and TRBJ1-4, with D maybe TRBD1 (5 bases). The CDR3 sequence: CASSLEGLKAEKLFF. The CDR3 DNA is TGTGCCAGCAGCTTGGAGGGACTGAAGGCTGAAAAACTGTTTTTT.